These 3 T cell receptor beta chains were all obtained from the same sample, sequenced in a study of long-term antiretroviral therapy in people with HIV. At survey level, the immunoSEQ assay was run in its v3.0 version. Libraries were prepared by immunoSEQ multiplex PCR; TCRdb keeps only in-frame clonotypes and omits some of them. This table holds fewer than 35,000 clones, 60% to 85% found once. This specimen was unsorted PBMCs, taken 2 years after starting antiretroviral therapy. Every receptor here comes from a woman aged 45-65 years with HIV.

The chain joins TRBV7-9 to TRBJ2-5, with D perhaps TRBD2 (5 bases). Germline CDR1 SEHNR, CDR2 FQNEAQ (reference sequence). The V gene lost 4 bases and the J gene lost 5 bases, with 14 bases spanning the gap. The CDR3 extends over 14 amino acids. The CDR3 reads CASSSSTTMETQYF. The DNA of the CDR3 is TGTGCCAGCAGCTCCTCGACTACTATGGAGACCCAGTACTTC.

The chain employs TRBV7-2 and TRBJ1-2, with 7 bases identical to TRBD1. The CDR3 has 15 residues. V shed 5 bases and J 4 bases; nucleotides not matched to a gene: 10. Germline-derived CDR1 and CDR2 are SGHTA and FQGNSA. The CDR3 region is CASSQGQPGTYGYTF. The CDR3 DNA follows: TGTGCCAGCAGCCAGGGACAGCCCGGCACCTATGGCTACACCTTC.

The chain carries TRBV15 and TRBJ1-6; TRBD1 is a possible D gene (5 bases). Trimming removed 5 bases at V and 15 bases at J, with 14 bases between. This CDR3 is built from 12 residues. CDR1 is LNHNV, CDR2 YYDKDF, per germline (reference sequence). Written as DNA, the CDR3 is TGTGCCACCAGCGGGGGGACTCAAGACCTCCACTTT. Amino acids: CATSGGTQDLHF.